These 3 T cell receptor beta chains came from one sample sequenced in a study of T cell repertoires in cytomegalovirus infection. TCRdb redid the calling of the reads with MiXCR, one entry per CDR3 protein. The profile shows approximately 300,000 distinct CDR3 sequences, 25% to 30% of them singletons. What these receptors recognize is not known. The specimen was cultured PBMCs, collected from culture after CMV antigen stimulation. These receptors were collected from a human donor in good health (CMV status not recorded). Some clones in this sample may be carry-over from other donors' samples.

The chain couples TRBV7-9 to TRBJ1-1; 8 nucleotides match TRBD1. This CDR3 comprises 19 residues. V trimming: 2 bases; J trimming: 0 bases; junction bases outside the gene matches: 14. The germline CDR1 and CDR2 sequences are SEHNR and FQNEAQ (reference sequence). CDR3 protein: CASSLKQGQETRMNTEAFF. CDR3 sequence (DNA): TGTGCCAGCAGCTTAAAGCAGGGACAGGAGACACGGATGAACACTGAAGCTTTCTTT.

The CDR3 DNA sequence: TGTGCCAGCAGCCAAGATCCCGTCTCCTACAATGAGCAGTTCTTC. This translates into CASSQDPVSYNEQFF. This chain connects TRBV7-7 to TRBJ2-1; D is unresolved. The ends were cut back, 5 bases at V and 0 bases at J, with 11 bases in the middle. The CDR3 sequence is 15 residues long. Germline CDR1 and CDR2: SSHAT and FNYEAQ (reference sequence).

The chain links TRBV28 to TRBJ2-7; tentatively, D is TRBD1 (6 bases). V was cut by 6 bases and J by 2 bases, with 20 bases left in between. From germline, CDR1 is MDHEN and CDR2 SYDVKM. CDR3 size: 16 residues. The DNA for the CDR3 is TGTGCCAGCAGCCCGGTGCTCGGGACAAGAACCTACGAGCAGTACTTC. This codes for CASSPVLGTRTYEQYF.